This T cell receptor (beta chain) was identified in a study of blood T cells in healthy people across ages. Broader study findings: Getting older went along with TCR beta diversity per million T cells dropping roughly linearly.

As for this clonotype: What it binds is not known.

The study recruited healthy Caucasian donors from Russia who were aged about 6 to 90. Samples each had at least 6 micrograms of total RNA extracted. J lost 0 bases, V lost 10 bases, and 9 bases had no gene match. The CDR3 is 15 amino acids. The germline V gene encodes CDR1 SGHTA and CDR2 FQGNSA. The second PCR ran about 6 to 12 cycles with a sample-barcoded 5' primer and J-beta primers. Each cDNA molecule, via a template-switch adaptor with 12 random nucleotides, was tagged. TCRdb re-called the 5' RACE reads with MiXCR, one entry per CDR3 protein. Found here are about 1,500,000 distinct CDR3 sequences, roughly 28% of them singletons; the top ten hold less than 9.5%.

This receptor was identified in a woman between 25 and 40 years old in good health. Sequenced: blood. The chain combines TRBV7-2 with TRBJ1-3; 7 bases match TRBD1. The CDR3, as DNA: TGTGCCACTGGGGGACAGCCTCACTCTGGAAACACCATATATTTT. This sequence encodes CATGGQPHSGNTIYF.